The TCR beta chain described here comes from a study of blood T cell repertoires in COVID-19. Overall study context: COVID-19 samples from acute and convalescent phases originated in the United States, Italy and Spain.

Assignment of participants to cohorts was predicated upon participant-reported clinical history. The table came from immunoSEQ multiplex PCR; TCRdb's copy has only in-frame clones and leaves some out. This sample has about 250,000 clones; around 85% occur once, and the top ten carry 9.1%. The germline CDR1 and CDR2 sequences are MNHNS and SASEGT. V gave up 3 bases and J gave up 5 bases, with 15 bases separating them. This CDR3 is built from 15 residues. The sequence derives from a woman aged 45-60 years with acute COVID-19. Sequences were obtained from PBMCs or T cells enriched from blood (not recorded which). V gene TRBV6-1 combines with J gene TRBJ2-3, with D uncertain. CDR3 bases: TGTGCCAGCAGTGAGAGAGACAACGATGGAGATACGCAGTATTTT. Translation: CASSERDNDGDTQYF.